The TCR beta chain described here comes from a study of identifying expanded T cells in peripheral blood. Findings and caveats of the study: Over two and four weeks, about 15 and 18 clones changed, versus 1.2 between replicates. Two-week clone count variance significantly increased as total template count grew.

CDR1 is SGHRS and CDR2 is YFSETQ in the germline V gene. The CDR3 extends over 16 amino acids. The V and J ends lost 3 bases and 7 bases, in that order; junction bases with no gene match: 11. During the collection period, no donor immune events like infections were recorded. Turning to this clone: Its antigen remains unidentified.

Assay used: immunoSEQ multiplex PCR; TCRdb lists only in-frame clones, some missing. The data contain 65,000 to 95,000 clones, over 80% of them singletons. The clonotype comes from a person aged 18-70 years in good health. This chain joins TRBV5-1 and TRBJ1-2, with TRBD1 matching over 11 bases. Material for sequencing was blood. CDR3 loop: CASSSDAGTGGGGYTF. CDR3 DNA: TGCGCCAGCAGCTCCGATGCCGGGACAGGGGGTGGTGGCTACACCTTC.